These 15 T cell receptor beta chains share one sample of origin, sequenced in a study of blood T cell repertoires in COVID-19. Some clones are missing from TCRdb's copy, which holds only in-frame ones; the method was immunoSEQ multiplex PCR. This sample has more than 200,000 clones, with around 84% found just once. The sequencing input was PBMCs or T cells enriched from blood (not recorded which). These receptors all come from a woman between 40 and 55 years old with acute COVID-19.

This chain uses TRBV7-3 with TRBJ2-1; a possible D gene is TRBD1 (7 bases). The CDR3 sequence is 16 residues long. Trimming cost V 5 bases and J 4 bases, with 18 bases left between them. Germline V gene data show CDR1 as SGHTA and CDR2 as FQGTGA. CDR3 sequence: CASSGGGTRGYNEQFF. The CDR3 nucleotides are TGTGCCAGCAGCGGAGGGGGCACTAGAGGGTACAATGAGCAGTTCTTC.

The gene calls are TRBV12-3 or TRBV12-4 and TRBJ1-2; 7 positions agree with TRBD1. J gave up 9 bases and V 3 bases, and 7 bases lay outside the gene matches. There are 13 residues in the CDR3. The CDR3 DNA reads TGTGCCAGCAGTTTGAACAGGGGTACAAGCTACACCTTC. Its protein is CASSLNRGTSYTF.

The CDR3 is CASEEQGGNQPQHF. The CDR3 DNA follows: TGTGCCAGCGAGGAACAGGGGGGCAATCAGCCCCAGCATTTT. The chain links TRBV28 to TRBJ1-5, with TRBD1 matching over 8 bases. Per the germline V gene, CDR1 is MDHEN and CDR2 is SYDVKM. The junction had 5 bases not matched to a gene; V was cut back by 8 bases and J by 2 bases. The CDR3 runs to 14 residues.

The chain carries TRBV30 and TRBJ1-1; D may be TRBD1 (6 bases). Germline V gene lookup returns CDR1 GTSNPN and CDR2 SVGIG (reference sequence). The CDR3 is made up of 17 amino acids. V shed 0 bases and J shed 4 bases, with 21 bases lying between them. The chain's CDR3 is CAWSVRQVVRWGTEAFF. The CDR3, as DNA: TGTGCCTGGAGTGTACGACAGGTGGTGAGGTGGGGCACTGAAGCTTTCTTT.

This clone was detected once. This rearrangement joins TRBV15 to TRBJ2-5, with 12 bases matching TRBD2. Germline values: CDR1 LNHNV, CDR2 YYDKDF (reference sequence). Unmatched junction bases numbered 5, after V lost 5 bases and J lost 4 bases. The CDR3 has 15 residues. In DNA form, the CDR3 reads TGTGCCACCAGCGACCTAGCGGGAGGGCCAGAGACCCAGTACTTC. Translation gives CATSDLAGGPETQYF.

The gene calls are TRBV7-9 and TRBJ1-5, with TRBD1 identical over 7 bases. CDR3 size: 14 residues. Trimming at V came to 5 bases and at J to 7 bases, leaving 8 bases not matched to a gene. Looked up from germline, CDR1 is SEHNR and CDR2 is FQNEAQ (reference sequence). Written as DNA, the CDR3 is TGTGCCAGCAGCCCCGGACAGGACTGGCAGCCCCAGCATTTT. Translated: CASSPGQDWQPQHF.

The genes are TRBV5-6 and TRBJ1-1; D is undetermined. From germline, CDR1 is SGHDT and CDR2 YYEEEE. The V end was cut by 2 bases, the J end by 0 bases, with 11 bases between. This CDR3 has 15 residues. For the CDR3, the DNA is TGTGCCAGCAGCTTTGGGTCGGGTATGAACACTGAAGCTTTCTTT. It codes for CASSFGSGMNTEAFF.

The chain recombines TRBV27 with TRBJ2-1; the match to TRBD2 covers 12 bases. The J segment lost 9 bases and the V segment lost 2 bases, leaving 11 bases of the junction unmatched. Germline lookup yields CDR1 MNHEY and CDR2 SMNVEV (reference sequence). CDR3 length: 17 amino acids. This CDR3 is CASSLGRLAGGPAEQFF. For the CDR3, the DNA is TGTGCCAGCAGTTTAGGGAGGCTAGCGGGAGGGCCCGCTGAGCAGTTCTTC.

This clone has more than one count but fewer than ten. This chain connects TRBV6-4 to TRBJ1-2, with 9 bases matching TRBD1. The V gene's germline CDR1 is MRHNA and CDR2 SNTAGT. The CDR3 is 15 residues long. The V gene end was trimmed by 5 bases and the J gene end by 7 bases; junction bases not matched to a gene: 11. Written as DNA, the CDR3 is TGTGCCAGCAGTCTGACAGGGGGGTCTTTAAGTGGCTACACCTTC. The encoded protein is CASSLTGGSLSGYTF.

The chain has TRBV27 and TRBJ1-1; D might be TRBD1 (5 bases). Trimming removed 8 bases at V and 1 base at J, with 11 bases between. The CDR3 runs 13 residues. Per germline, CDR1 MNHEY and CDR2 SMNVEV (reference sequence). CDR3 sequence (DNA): TGTGCCAGCGGGGCCCCTGAGAACACTGAAGCTTTCTTT. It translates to CASGAPENTEAFF.

The CDR3 loop is CASSLRGRTYEQYF. CDR3 sequence (DNA): TGTGCCAGCAGTTTGCGGGGGCGAACCTACGAGCAGTACTTC. The chain recombines TRBV28 with TRBJ2-7, with D perhaps TRBD2 (7 bases). There are 14 residues in the CDR3. Germline V gene lookup returns CDR1 MDHEN and CDR2 SYDVKM. The V gene lost 3 bases and the J gene lost 2 bases, with 11 bases spanning the gap. The full variable domain, with the rest looked up from reference TRBV28 and TRBJ2-7, is DVKVTQSSRYLVKRTGEKVFLECVQDMDHENMFWYRQDPGLGLRLIYFSYDVKMKEKGDIPEGYSVSREKKERFSLILESASTNQTSMYLCASSLRGRTYEQYFGPGTRLTVT.

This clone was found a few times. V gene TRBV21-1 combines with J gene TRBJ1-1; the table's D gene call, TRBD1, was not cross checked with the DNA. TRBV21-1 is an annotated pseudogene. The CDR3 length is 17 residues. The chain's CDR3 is CASSKEFIKQGKGEAFF. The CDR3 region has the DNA TGTGCCAGCAGCAAAGAGTTCATTAAACAGGGGAAAGGTGAAGCTTTCTTT.

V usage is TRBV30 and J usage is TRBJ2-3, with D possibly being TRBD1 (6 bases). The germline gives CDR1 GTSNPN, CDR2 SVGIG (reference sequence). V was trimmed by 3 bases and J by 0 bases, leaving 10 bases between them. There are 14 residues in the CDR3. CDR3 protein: CAWRAGVSTDTQYF. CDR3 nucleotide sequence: TGTGCCTGGAGGGCAGGGGTTAGCACAGATACGCAGTATTTT.

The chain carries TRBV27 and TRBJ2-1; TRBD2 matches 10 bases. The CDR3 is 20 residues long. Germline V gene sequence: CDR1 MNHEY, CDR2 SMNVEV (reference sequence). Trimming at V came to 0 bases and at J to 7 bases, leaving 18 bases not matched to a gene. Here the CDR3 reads CASSLSRRASGSLVVNEQFF. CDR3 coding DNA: TGTGCCAGCAGTTTATCCCGGCGGGCTAGCGGGAGCTTGGTTGTTAATGAGCAGTTCTTC.

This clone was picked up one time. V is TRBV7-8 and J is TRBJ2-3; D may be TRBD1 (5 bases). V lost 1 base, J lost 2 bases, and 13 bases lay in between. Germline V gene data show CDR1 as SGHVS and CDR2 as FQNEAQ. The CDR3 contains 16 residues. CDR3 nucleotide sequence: TGTGCCAGCAGCTTAGTAACCGGACACTCCACAGATACGCAGTATTTT. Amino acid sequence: CASSLVTGHSTDTQYF.